This entry is about one TCR beta chain. The sample comes from a study of T cells expressing NK-cell markers. Across the study: Source material for TCR beta repertoires consisted of sorted CD3+CD56+NKG2C+, CD3+CD56+NKG2C- and CD3+CD56-NKG2C+ T cells. Among the eight sequenced donors, seven tested HCMV-seropositive and one tested seronegative.

5'RACE template switching built TCR beta cDNA with unique molecular identifiers. TCRdb processed the 5' RACE reads again and assigns one entry to each CDR3 protein, with no DNA. Recorded for this sample: 500,000 to 700,000 distinct CDR3 sequences. This CDR3 region has 14 residues. CDR1 GTSNPN and CDR2 SVGIG come from the germline V gene (reference sequence). The TCR sequence derives from a man aged 18 to 29 in good health. The chain has TRBV30 and TRBJ2-7; with no DNA, the TCRdb D assignment of TRBD1 cannot be verified. The specimen sequenced was blood T cells: a sorted CD56 or NKG2C T cell subset, CD4+ or CD8+ T cells, or bulk PBMC T cells (not recorded which). CDR3 sequence: CAWSSPGQGYEQYF.